Described below is a single T cell receptor (beta chain) sequence and its context. The sample belongs to a study of blood T cell repertoires in COVID-19. In the study overall: There were acute and convalescent COVID-19 samples, and they came from the United States, Italy and Spain. T cells, B-cell-depleted T cells, or PBMCs provided the cDNA or gDNA that served as material.

Original data processing: The assay estimated nucleated cells by amplifying reference gene primers. Libraries were prepared by immunoSEQ multiplex PCR; TCRdb keeps only in-frame clonotypes and omits some of them. V, J and clone size were drawn from that table, and D and trimming were deduced from the DNA. This repertoire shows more than 95,000 clones, 82% found once; its top ten account for less than 8%. The sequence came from a man aged 70 or older with active or convalescent COVID-19. Sequencing input: peripheral blood.

The CDR3 DNA follows: TGTGCCAGCAGCTTACTAGCGGGAGTATCAAAAAACATTCAGTACTTC. This encodes CASSLLAGVSKNIQYF. V gene TRBV7-2 combines with J gene TRBJ2-4; 10 bases line up with TRBD2. V was pared by 2 bases and J by 4 bases, with 5 bases of the junction left unmatched. Germline V gene data show CDR1 as SGHTA and CDR2 as FQGNSA. The CDR3 totals 16 residues.